This T cell receptor (beta chain) was captured in a study of cytomegalovirus exposure and HLA in healthy donors. Both 60 Vbeta primers and 13 Jbeta primers went into the PCR. Using immunoSEQ multiplex PCR, the repertoire was profiled, and TCRdb retains in-frame clones only, with some absent. Its listing shows about 140,000 clones. Sequencing was carried out using PBMCs. This sequence originates from a woman between 18 and 29 years old in good health and CMV-seronegative.

The CDR3 loop reads CASSPRTGADTEAFF. Here the CDR3 DNA reads TGTGCCAGCAGCCCCCGGACAGGGGCGGACACTGAAGCTTTCTTT. V and J are TRBV28 and TRBJ1-1; 9 nucleotides match TRBD1. The germline gives CDR1 MDHEN, CDR2 SYDVKM. V lost 6 bases, J lost 3 bases, and 8 bases stayed unmatched. CDR3 length equals 15 residues.